This T cell receptor beta chain was recovered during a study of blood T cells in healthy people across ages. As to this clonotype: Its antigen is not identified.

Every sample had a minimum of 6.5 million PBMCs isolated. Each sample yielded at least 5.5 micrograms of PBMC total RNA. With a J-beta primer mix and a sample-barcoded 5' primer, a second PCR ran 7 to 11 cycles. TCRdb re-derived calls from the 5' RACE reads in MiXCR, one entry per CDR3 protein. This sample carries about 1.8 million distinct CDR3 sequences, 49% of them seen once, and the ten largest clones take approximately 2.1%. Broader study findings: Investigators treated diversity estimates from one million T cells as underestimates. While age rose, TCR beta diversity per million T cells dropped in a roughly linear way.

This TCR was sampled from a woman aged 40 to 55 in good health. Sequenced: blood.

Written as DNA, the CDR3 is TGTGCCAGCAGCTTTTGGACAGGGTCTAATGAAAAACTGTTTTTT. This sequence encodes CASSFWTGSNEKLFF. The chain combines TRBV5-5 with TRBJ1-4; 8 bases map to TRBD1. The germline CDR1 and CDR2 sequences are SGHKS and YYEKEE (reference sequence). This CDR3 has 15 residues. The V segment lost 2 bases and the J segment 3 bases; nucleotides outside the gene matches: 3.